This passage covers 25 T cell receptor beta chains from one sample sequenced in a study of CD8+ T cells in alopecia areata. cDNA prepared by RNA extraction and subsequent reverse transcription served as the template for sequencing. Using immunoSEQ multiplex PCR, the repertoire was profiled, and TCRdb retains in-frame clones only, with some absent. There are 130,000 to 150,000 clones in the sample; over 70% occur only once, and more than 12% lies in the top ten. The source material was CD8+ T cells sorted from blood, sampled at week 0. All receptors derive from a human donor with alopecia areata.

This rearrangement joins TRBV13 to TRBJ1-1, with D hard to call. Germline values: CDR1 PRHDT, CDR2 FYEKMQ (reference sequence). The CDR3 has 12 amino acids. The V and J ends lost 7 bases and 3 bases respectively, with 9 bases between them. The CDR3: CASTPGDTEAFF. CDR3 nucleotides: TGTGCCAGCACCCCCGGCGACACTGAAGCTTTCTTT.

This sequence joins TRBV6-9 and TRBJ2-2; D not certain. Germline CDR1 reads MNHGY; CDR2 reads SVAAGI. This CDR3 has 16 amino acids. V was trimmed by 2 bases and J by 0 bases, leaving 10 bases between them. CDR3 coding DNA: TGTGCCAGCAGTTATACAAAGAAGGCGAACACCGGGGAGCTGTTTTTT. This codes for CASSYTKKANTGELFF.

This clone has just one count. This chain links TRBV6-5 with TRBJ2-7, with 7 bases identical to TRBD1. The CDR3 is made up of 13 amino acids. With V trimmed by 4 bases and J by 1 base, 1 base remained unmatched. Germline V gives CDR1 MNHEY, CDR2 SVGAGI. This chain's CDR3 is CASSWGQSYEQYF. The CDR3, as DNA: TGTGCCAGCAGTTGGGGACAGTCCTACGAGCAGTACTTC.

CDR3 sequence: CASSPGAGTSGTDTQYF. The CDR3 DNA is TGTGCCAGCAGTCCGGGAGCCGGGACTAGCGGCACAGATACGCAGTATTTT. The chain links TRBV7-6 to TRBJ2-3, with TRBD2 identical over 10 bases. The CDR3 is made up of 17 amino acids. Trimming at V came to 6 bases and at J to 1 base, leaving 10 bases not matched to a gene. Germline V gene data show CDR1 as SGHVS and CDR2 as FNYEAQ.

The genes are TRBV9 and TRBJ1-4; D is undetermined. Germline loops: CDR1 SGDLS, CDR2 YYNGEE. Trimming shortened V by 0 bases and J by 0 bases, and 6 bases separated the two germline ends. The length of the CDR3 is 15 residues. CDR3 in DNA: TGTGCCAGCAGCGTAGGTGGAGCAACTAATGAAAAACTGTTTTTT. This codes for CASSVGGATNEKLFF.

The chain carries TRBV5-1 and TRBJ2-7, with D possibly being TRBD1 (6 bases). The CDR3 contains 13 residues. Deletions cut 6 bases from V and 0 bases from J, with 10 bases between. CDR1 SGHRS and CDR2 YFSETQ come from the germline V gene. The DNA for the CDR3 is TGCGCCAGCAAAGAGGGGGACTCCTACGAGCAGTACTTC. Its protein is CASKEGDSYEQYF.

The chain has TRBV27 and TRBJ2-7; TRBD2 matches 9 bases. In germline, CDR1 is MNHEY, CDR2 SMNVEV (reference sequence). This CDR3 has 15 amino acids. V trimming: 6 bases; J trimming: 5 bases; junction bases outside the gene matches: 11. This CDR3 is CASSPAGLAFDEQYF. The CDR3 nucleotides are TGTGCCAGCAGCCCTGCTGGACTAGCGTTCGACGAGCAGTACTTC.

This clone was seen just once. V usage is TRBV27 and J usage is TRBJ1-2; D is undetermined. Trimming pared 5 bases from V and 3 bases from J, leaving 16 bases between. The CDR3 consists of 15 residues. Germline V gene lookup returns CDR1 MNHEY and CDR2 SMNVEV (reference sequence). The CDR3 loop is CASSPGSGPYYGYTF. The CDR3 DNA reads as TGTGCCAGCAGTCCGGGCTCCGGACCGTACTATGGCTACACCTTC.

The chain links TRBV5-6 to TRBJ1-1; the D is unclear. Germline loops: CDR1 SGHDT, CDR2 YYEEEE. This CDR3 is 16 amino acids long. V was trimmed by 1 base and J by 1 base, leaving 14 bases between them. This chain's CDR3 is CASSLKFRHENTEAFF. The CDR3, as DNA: TGTGCCAGCAGCTTGAAATTTAGACACGAGAACACTGAAGCTTTCTTT.

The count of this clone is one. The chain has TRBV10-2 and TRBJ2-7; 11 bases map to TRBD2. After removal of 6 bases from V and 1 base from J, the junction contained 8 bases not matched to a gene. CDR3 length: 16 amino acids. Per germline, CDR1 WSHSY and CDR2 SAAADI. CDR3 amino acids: CASSSSGGPTSYEQYF. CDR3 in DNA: TGCGCCAGCAGCTCTAGCGGGGGGCCCACTTCCTACGAGCAGTACTTC.

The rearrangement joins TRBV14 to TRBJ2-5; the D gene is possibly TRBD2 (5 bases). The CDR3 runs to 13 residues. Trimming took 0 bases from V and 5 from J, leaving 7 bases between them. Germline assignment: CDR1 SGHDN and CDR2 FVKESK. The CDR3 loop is CASSQELVETQYF. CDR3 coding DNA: TGTGCCAGCAGCCAAGAACTAGTTGAGACCCAGTACTTC.

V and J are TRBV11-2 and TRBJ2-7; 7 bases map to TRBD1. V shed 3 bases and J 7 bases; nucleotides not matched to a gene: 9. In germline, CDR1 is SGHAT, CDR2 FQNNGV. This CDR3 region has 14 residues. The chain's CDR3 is CASSFPDRVEEQYF. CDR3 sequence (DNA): TGTGCCAGCAGCTTCCCCGACAGGGTGGAGGAGCAGTACTTC.

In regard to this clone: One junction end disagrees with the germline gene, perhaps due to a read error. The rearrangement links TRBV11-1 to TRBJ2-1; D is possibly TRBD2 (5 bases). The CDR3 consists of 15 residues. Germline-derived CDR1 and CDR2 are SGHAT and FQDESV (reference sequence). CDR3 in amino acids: CASSLASGNYSEQFF. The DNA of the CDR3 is TGTGCCAGCAGCTTAGCGAGCGGCAACTACAGTGAGCAGTTCTTC.

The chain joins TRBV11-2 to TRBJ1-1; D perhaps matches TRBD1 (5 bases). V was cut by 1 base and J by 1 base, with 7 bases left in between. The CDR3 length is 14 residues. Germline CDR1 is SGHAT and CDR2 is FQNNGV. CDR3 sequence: CASSLVGTNTEAFF. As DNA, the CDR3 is TGTGCCAGCAGCTTAGTGGGGACGAACACTGAAGCTTTCTTT.

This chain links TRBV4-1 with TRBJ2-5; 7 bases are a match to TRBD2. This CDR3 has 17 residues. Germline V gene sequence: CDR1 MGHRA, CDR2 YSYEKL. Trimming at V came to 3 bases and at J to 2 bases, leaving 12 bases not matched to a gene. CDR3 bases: TGCGCCAGCAGCCATCAGCGGGATTCGCGGGATCAAGAGACCCAGTACTTC. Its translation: CASSHQRDSRDQETQYF.

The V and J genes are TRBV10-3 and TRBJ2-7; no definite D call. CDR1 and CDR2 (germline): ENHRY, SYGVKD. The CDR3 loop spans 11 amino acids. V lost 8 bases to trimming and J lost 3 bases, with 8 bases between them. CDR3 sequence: CAIRDGYEQYF. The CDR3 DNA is TGTGCCATCCGAGACGGCTACGAGCAGTACTTC.

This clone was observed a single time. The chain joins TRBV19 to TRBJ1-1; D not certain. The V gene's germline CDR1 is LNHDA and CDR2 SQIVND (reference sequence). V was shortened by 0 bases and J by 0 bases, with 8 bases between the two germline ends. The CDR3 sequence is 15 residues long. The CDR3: CASSIDYPVNTEAFF. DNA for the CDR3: TGTGCCAGTAGTATAGATTATCCAGTGAACACTGAAGCTTTCTTT.

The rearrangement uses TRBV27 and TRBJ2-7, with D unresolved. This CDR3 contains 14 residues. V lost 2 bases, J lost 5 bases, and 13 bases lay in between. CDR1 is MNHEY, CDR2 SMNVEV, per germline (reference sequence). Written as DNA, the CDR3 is TGTGCCAGCAGTTTACAGGCAGAGGACCACGAGCAGTACTTC. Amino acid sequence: CASSLQAEDHEQYF.

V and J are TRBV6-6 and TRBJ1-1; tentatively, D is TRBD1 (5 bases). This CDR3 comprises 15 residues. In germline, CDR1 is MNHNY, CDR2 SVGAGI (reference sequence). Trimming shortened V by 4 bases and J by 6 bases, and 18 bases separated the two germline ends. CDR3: CASSSIRQGRSEAFF. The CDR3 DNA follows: TGTGCCAGCAGTTCCATAAGGCAGGGAAGGTCTGAAGCTTTCTTT.

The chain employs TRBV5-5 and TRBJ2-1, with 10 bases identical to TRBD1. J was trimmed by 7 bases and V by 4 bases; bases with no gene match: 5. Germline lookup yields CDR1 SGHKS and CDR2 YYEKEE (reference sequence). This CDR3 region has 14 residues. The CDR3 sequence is CASSQWTGGNEQFF. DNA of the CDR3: TGTGCCAGCAGCCAATGGACAGGGGGGAATGAGCAGTTCTTC.

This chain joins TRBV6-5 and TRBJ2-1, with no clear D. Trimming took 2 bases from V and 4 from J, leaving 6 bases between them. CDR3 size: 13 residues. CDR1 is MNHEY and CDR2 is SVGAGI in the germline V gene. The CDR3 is CASSYRVYNEQFF. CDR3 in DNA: TGTGCCAGCAGTTACAGGGTTTACAATGAGCAGTTCTTC.

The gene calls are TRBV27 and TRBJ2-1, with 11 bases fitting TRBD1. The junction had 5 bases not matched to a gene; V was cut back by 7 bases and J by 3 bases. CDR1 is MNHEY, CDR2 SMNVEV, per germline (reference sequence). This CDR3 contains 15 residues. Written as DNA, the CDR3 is TGTGCCAGCATCGCCGGGACAGGGGGCTACAATGAGCAGTTCTTC. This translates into CASIAGTGGYNEQFF.

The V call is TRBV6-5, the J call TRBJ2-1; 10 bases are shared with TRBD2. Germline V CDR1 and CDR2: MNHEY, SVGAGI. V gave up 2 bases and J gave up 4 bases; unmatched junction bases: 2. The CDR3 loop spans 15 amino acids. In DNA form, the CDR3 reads TGTGCCAGCAGTTACAGCGGGGGGGTATACAATGAGCAGTTCTTC. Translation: CASSYSGGVYNEQFF.

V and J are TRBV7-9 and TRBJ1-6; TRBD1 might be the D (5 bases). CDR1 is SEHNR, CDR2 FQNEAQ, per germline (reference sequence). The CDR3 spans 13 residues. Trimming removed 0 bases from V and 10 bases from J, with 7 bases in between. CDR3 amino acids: CASSLAGESPLHF. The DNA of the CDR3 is TGTGCCAGCAGCTTAGCAGGGGAGTCACCCCTCCACTTT.

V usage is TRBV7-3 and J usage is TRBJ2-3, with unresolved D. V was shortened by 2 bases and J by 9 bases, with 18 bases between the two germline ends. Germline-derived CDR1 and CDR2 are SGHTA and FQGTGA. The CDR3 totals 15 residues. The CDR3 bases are TGTGCCAGCAGCTTAGTAAAGGCGGTTGTGGAAACGCAGTATTTT. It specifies CASSLVKAVVETQYF.